A selection of T cell receptor beta chains follows, all from one sample in a study of PD-L1 blockade in urothelial cancer. Sequencing was performed with immunoSEQ multiplex PCR; in TCRdb, only in-frame clones are kept and a portion is missing. The table shows some 110,000 clones, with around 90% occurring only once. Specimen: PBMCs, collected around atezolizumab (anti-PD-L1) treatment. These receptors were obtained from a man aged 60-69 years with urothelial cancer. Each CDR3 is given with its conserved first and last residue. The D gene is left open where the match is weak. Rows may omit the clone size; those that give it use once, few, many or a size class.

D,J,V,size,CDR3,DNA
TRBD1,TRBJ1-6,TRBV11-2,NA,CASSLDRGQSSPLHF,TGTGCCAGCAGCTTAGATAGGGGGCAAAGTTCACCCCTCCACTTT
NA,TRBJ2-4,TRBV5-1,NA,CASSSDRGGENIQYF,TGCGCCAGCAGTTCAGACAGGGGAGGGGAAAACATTCAGTACTTC
TRBD2,TRBJ2-1,TRBV11-2,NA,CASSLDSGLAGPEQFF,TGTGCCAGCAGCTTAGACTCTGGGCTAGCGGGGCCTGAGCAGTTCTTC
NA,TRBJ2-5,TRBV29-1,NA,CSVSQGRETQYF,TGCAGCGTTAGCCAGGGGCGAGAGACCCAGTACTTC
NA,TRBJ1-3,TRBV6-6,NA,CASKRDSGNTIYF,TGTGCCAGCAAACGGGACTCCGGAAACACCATATATTTT
TRBD2,TRBJ2-1,TRBV19,NA,CASSRGVYNEQFF,TGTGCCAGTAGTCGGGGGGTTTACAATGAGCAGTTCTTC
TRBD2,TRBJ2-7,TRBV14,NA,CASSQDRWTSGSKYEQYF,TGTGCCAGCAGCCAAGATAGGTGGACTAGCGGGAGTAAGTACGAGCAGTACTTC
TRBD2,TRBJ2-1,TRBV5-1,NA,CASSYIAGANNEQFF,TGCGCCAGCAGCTACATAGCGGGGGCCAACAATGAGCAGTTCTTC
TRBD1,TRBJ2-5,TRBV10-2,NA,CASSEGTVSSTQYF,TGCGCCAGCAGTGAAGGGACAGTATCATCGACCCAGTACTTC
NA,TRBJ2-7,TRBV29-1,NA,CSVEDRANSYEQYF,TGCAGCGTTGAAGATCGAGCCAACTCCTACGAGCAGTACTTC
TRBD1,TRBJ1-5,TRBV11-3,NA,CASSLKPGGTQPQHF,TGTGCCAGCAGCTTAAAGCCAGGGGGGACTCAGCCCCAGCATTTT
TRBD2,TRBJ2-3,TRBV5-1,NA,CASSFGLAGAQDTQYF,TGCGCCAGCAGCTTCGGACTAGCGGGGGCCCAAGATACGCAGTATTTT
TRBD2,TRBJ2-1,TRBV7-2,NA,CASSFTSESYNEQFF,TGTGCCAGCAGCTTTACTAGCGAATCCTACAATGAGCAGTTCTTC
NA,TRBJ1-2,TRBV6-1,few,CASSEAVGDNYGYTF,TGTGCCAGCAGTGAAGCAGTAGGGGATAACTATGGCTACACCTTC
NA,TRBJ2-7,TRBV18,NA,CASSPPSSYEQYF,TGTGCCAGCTCACCGCCGAGCTCCTACGAGCAGTACTTC
NA,TRBJ2-7,TRBV5-1,NA,CASSPNFYRDNAYEQYF,TGCGCCAGCAGCCCGAATTTTTACCGGGACAACGCCTACGAGCAGTACTTC
TRBD1,TRBJ2-2,TRBV30,NA,CAWSRTGGHTGELFF,TGTGCCTGGAGCCGGACAGGGGGCCACACCGGGGAGCTGTTTTTT
NA,TRBJ1-1,TRBV7-9,NA,CASSVEGVMNTEAFF,TGTGCCAGCAGCGTAGAGGGGGTGATGAACACTGAAGCTTTCTTT
TRBD1,TRBJ2-5,TRBV19,NA,CASSIRGQGVETQYF,TGTGCCAGTAGTATCCGAGGACAGGGTGTAGAGACCCAGTACTTC
NA,TRBJ2-7,TRBV7-2,NA,CASSPVQGYEQYF,TGTGCCAGCAGCCCGGTACAGGGCTACGAGCAGTACTTC
NA,TRBJ2-5,TRBV9,NA,CASSVGSGAETQYF,TGTGCCAGCAGCGTAGGCAGCGGTGCAGAGACCCAGTACTTC
TRBD1,TRBJ2-1,TRBV7-3,NA,CASSRRTKGTGGFFAHNEQFF,TGTGCCAGCAGCAGAAGAACAAAAGGGACAGGGGGCTTTTTCGCCCACAATGAGCAGTTCTTC
NA,TRBJ1-1,TRBV29-1,once,CSVEVPRRMNTEAFF,TGCAGCGTTGAAGTCCCCAGGCGTATGAACACTGAAGCTTTCTTT
NA,TRBJ2-7,TRBV27,NA,CASSQQSSYEQYF,TGTGCCAGCAGTCAACAGAGTTCCTACGAGCAGTACTTC
NA,TRBJ1-5,TRBV7-9,NA,CASSLHGGNQPQHF,TGTGCCAGCAGCTTACACGGAGGGAATCAGCCCCAGCATTTT
NA,TRBJ2-5,TRBV5-1,once,CASRTEQNPIQYF,TGCGCCAGCCGAACCGAACAGAACCCCATCCAGTACTTC
NA,TRBJ1-1,TRBV6-4,NA,CASTTILDDCNTEAFF,TGTGCCAGCACCACGATCCTTGATGACTGCAACACTGAAGCTTTCTTT
TRBD1,TRBJ2-3,TRBV5-4,NA,CASSLPEGRGLRDTQYF,TGTGCCAGCAGCTTACCTGAAGGCAGGGGGCTGAGAGATACGCAGTATTTT
TRBD2,TRBJ2-1,TRBV9,NA,CASSVGGLAGANEQFF,TGTGCCAGCAGCGTAGGTGGACTAGCGGGGGCTAATGAGCAGTTCTTC
TRBD1,TRBJ1-2,TRBV7-2,NA,CASSLLQGTYGYTF,TGTGCCAGCAGCTTATTACAGGGGACCTATGGCTACACCTTC
NA,TRBJ2-5,TRBV28,NA,CASSLADYRYF,TGTGCCAGCAGTTTAGCAGATTATCGGTACTTC
TRBD1,TRBJ2-1,TRBV7-2,NA,CASSVGQGLYNEQFF,TGTGCCAGCAGCGTGGGACAGGGCCTCTACAATGAGCAGTTCTTC
NA,TRBJ1-3,TRBV6-5,NA,CASSFTGGSSGNTIYF,TGTGCCAGCAGTTTCACCGGGGGTAGCTCTGGAAACACCATATATTTT
TRBD1,TRBJ1-5,TRBV7-2,NA,CASSLVGQGARQPQHF,TGTGCCAGCAGCTTGGTGGGACAGGGGGCACGACAGCCCCAGCATTTT
TRBD1,TRBJ2-1,TRBV4-2,NA,CASSLLPGQRNNEQFF,TGTGCCAGCAGCCTATTACCGGGACAGAGAAACAATGAGCAGTTCTTC
NA,TRBJ2-3,TRBV29-1,NA,CSVDVSGTDTQYF,TGCAGCGTTGATGTGTCGGGAACAGATACGCAGTATTTT
NA,TRBJ1-1,TRBV5-1,NA,CASSLARQAEAFF,TGCGCCAGCAGCTTGGCCCGGCAGGCAGAAGCTTTCTTT
NA,TRBJ2-1,TRBV4-1,NA,CASSQDPRNEQFF,TGCGCCAGCAGCCAAGATCCTCGTAATGAGCAGTTCTTC
TRBD2,TRBJ2-7,TRBV6-6,once,CASSSVAGRHEQYF,TGTGCCAGCAGTTCAGTAGCGGGCCGCCACGAGCAGTACTTC
NA,TRBJ2-2,TRBV6-1,NA,CARGGNTGELFF,TGTGCCAGAGGGGGAAACACCGGGGAGCTGTTTTTT
NA,TRBJ1-2,TRBV2,once,CASSEQGHGGYTF,TGTGCCAGCAGTGAACAGGGGCACGGGGGCTACACCTTC
TRBD1,TRBJ2-5,TRBV9,NA,CASSDRTGIVETQYF,TGTGCCAGCAGCGATAGGACAGGGATCGTGGAGACCCAGTACTTC
TRBD2,TRBJ2-5,TRBV28,NA,CASSLSRGVGYQETQYF,TGTGCCAGCAGTTTATCACGGGGGGTCGGGTACCAAGAGACCCAGTACTTC
TRBD1,TRBJ2-7,TRBV5-5,NA,CASSLDWLGTGAYEQYF,TGTGCCAGCAGCTTGGATTGGCTAGGGACAGGGGCATACGAGCAGTACTTC
TRBD2,TRBJ2-3,TRBV9,NA,CASSTSGGHVPDTQYF,TGTGCCAGCAGCACGAGCGGGGGCCACGTCCCAGATACGCAGTATTTT
TRBD1,TRBJ1-1,TRBV9,NA,CASSGRQGARTEAFF,TGTGCCAGCAGCGGACGACAGGGGGCGAGGACTGAAGCTTTCTTT
NA,TRBJ1-5,TRBV5-4,once,CASSLAGYNQPQHF,TGTGCCAGCAGCTTAGCAGGCTACAATCAGCCCCAGCATTTT
NA,TRBJ1-2,TRBV19,NA,CASSIAQNYGYTF,TGTGCCAGTAGTATCGCCCAGAACTATGGCTACACCTTC
TRBD2,TRBJ2-3,TRBV10-3,few,CAISEGLAGSTDTQYF,TGTGCCATCAGTGAGGGACTAGCGGGGAGCACAGATACGCAGTATTTT
NA,TRBJ1-1,TRBV7-9,NA,CASSPNRVNTEAFF,TGTGCCAGCAGCCCCAATCGGGTGAACACTGAAGCTTTCTTT
NA,TRBJ2-7,TRBV4-1,few,CASSPRDNYEQYF,TGCGCCAGCAGCCCCCGGGACAACTACGAGCAGTACTTC
TRBD1,TRBJ1-3,TRBV23-1,NA,CASSQPLEPNLQGTHSGNTIYF,TGCGCCAGCAGTCAGCCATTGGAGCCGAACCTACAGGGGACGCACTCTGGAAACACCATATATTTT
TRBD1,TRBJ1-5,TRBV5-6,NA,CASSLFRGDQPQHF,TGTGCCAGCAGCTTATTCAGGGGGGATCAGCCCCAGCATTTT
TRBD2,TRBJ2-1,TRBV5-1,NA,CASSSSGGAYNEQFF,TGCGCCAGCAGCAGTAGCGGGGGGGCGTACAATGAGCAGTTCTTC